This T cell receptor (beta chain) was found in a study of graft-versus-host responses after intestinal transplantation. Study-wide context: Tacrolimus plus steroids were given to all recipients for roughly three years, preceded by anti-thymocyte globulin induction.

Trimming removed 5 bases at V and 4 bases at J, with 23 bases between. The CDR3 is 17 amino acids. CDR1 and CDR2 from the germline V gene are MNHEY and SMNVEV (reference sequence). Using immunoSEQ multiplex PCR, the repertoire was profiled, and TCRdb retains in-frame clones only, with some absent. The table includes about 100,000 clones, about 90% detected once. General study points: Analysis identified GvH clones in recipient marrow, with some appearing first in ileum or blood.

For this clone: Its antigen is not known.

This TCR came from a human donor who received an intestinal transplant. This material consisted of unstimulated CD4+ T cells sorted from spleen or lymph node cells, taken before intestinal transplant. The chain recombines TRBV27 with TRBJ1-2; possible D gene TRBD1, 5 bases. CDR3 sequence reads: CASSPAGGWAGIYGYTF. The CDR3, as DNA: TGTGCCAGCAGTCCCGCCGGGGGGTGGGCGGGAATCTATGGCTACACCTTC.